Listed below are T cell receptor beta chains from one sample, sequenced in a study of spatial heterogeneity in lung cancer. TCRdb reprocessed the 5' RACE reads via MiXCR and lists one record per CDR3 protein. The data contain approximately 40,000 distinct CDR3 sequences, 6.5% to 8% of them seen just once; the ten biggest clones take up 43%. Sequencing was performed on PBMCs, taken at surgery. The receptors stem from a female donor with early-stage non-small cell lung cancer. CDR3s include the opening cysteine and the closing phenylalanine or tryptophan. D genes are given only for firm matches.

j_gene,v_gene,d_gene,CDR3aa
TRBJ2-5,TRBV7-9,-,CASTRGEQETQYF
TRBJ2-1,TRBV7-8,-,CASSLGWSGISSYNEQFF
TRBJ1-4,TRBV3-1,-,CASSLGLSTNEKLFF
TRBJ1-6,TRBV30,-,CAGGRLSSYNSPLHF
TRBJ1-2,TRBV6-5,-,CASGEGWFHTF
TRBJ2-5,TRBV7-2,TRBD1,CASSDRGETQYF
TRBJ2-3,TRBV12-5,-,CASGLGVPGDTQYF
TRBJ1-6,TRBV2,-,CASSETGQGGSPLHF
TRBJ2-3,TRBV7-9,TRBD2,CASSRLAGGRDTQYF
TRBJ1-1,TRBV7-9,-,CASYPNRAGNTEAFF
TRBJ1-1,TRBV6-2/TRBV6-3,TRBD1,CASRPYGQGGPEAFF
TRBJ2-2,TRBV6-2/TRBV6-3,TRBD1,CASSRDRLLAGELFF
TRBJ2-1,TRBV6-4,TRBD2,CASSTSGGAGEQFF
TRBJ1-5,TRBV6-2/TRBV6-3,-,CASSYSKAGSQPQHF
TRBJ1-2,TRBV7-9,TRBD1,CASSSRDRERGYTF
TRBJ1-2,TRBV12-3/TRBV12-4,-,CASSLQANYGYTF
TRBJ2-4,TRBV19,-,CASSPRVAPPLAKNIQYF
TRBJ2-5,TRBV5-1,TRBD2,CASSSPHGTSGQETQYF
TRBJ1-1,TRBV3-1,-,CASSQSGTMNTEAFF
TRBJ2-3,TRBV18,TRBD1,CASRLLQGSRTDTQYF
TRBJ2-7,TRBV27,-,CASSFRTPAYEQYF
TRBJ2-5,TRBV27,-,CASSLMSGLQETQYF
TRBJ1-5,TRBV6-5,TRBD1,CASRLLGQGNQPQHF
TRBJ1-4,TRBV29-1,-,CSVNSLGGEKLFF
TRBJ1-2,TRBV20-1,TRBD1,CSAPGTGIPNYGYTF